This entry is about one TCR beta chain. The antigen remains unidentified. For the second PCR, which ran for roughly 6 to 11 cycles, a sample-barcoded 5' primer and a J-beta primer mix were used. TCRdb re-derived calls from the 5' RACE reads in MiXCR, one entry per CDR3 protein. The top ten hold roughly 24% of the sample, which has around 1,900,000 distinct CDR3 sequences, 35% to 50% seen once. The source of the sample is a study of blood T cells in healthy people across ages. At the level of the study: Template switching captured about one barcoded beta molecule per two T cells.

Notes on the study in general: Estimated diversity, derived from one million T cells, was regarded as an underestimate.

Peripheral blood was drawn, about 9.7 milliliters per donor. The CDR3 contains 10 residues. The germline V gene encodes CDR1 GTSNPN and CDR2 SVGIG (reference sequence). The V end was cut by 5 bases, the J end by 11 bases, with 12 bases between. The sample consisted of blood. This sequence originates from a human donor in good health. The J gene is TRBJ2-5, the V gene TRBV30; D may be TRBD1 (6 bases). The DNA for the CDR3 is TGTGCCTGGGGACAGAGAGAGCAGTACTTC. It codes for CAWGQREQYF. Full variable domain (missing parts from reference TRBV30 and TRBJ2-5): SQTIHQWPATLVQPVGSPLSLECTVEGTSNPNLYWYRQAAGRGLQLLFYSVGIGQISSEVPQNLSASRPQDRQFILSSKKLLLSDSGFYLCAWGQREQYFGPGTRLLVL.